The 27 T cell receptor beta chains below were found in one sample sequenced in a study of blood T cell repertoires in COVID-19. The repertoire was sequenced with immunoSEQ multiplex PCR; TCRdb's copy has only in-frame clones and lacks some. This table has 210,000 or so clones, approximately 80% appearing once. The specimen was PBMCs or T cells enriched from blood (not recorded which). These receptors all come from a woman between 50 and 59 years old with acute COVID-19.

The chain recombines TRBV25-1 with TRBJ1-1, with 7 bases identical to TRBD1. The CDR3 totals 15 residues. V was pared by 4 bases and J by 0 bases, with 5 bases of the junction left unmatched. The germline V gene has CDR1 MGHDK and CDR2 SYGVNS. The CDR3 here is CASSARQGMNTEAFF. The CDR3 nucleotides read TGTGCCAGCAGTGCCAGACAGGGAATGAACACTGAAGCTTTCTTT.

DNA of the CDR3: TGTGCCAGCAGCGCCGGTTACAATCAGCCCCAGCATTTT. Amino acids: CASSAGYNQPQHF. The V call is TRBV7-2, the J call TRBJ1-5; unclear D gene. V was clipped by 5 bases and J by 3 bases, with 8 bases between them. This CDR3 contains 13 residues. Germline V CDR1 and CDR2: SGHTA, FQGNSA. Full variable domain (outside the CDR3, taken from reference TRBV7-2 and TRBJ1-5): GAGVSQSPSNKVTEKGKDVELRCDPISGHTALYWYRQSLGQGLEFLIYFQGNSAPDKSGLPSDRFSAERTGGSVSTLTIQRTQQEDSAVYLCASSAGYNQPQHFGDGTRLSIL.

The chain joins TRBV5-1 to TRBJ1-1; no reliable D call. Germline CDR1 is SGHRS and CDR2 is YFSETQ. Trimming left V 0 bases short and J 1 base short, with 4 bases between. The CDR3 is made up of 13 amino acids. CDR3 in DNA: TGCGCCAGCAGCTTGGCCCAGAACACTGAAGCTTTCTTT. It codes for CASSLAQNTEAFF. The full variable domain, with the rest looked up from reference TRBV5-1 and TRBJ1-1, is KAGVTQTPRYLIKTRGQQVTLSCSPISGHRSVSWYQQTPGQGLQFLFEYFSETQRNKGNFPGRFSGRQFSNSRSEMNVSTLELGDSALYLCASSLAQNTEAFFGQGTRLTVV.

This CDR3 is CASSSERLSRVWDEQYF. CDR3 nucleotides: TGTGCCAGCAGTTCGGAGAGGCTGTCGCGGGTCTGGGACGAGCAGTACTTC. The chain carries TRBV28 and TRBJ2-7; weak D call: TRBD2 (5 bases). Germline CDR1 and CDR2: MDHEN and SYDVKM. This CDR3 has 17 residues. Trimming pared 4 bases from V and 5 bases from J, leaving 24 bases between.

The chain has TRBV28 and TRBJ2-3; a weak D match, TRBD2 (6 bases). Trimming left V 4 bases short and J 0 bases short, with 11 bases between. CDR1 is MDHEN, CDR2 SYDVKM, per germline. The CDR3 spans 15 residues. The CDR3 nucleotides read TGTGCCAGCAGTTCTCAGCGGGTTAGCACAGATACGCAGTATTTT. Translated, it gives CASSSQRVSTDTQYF.

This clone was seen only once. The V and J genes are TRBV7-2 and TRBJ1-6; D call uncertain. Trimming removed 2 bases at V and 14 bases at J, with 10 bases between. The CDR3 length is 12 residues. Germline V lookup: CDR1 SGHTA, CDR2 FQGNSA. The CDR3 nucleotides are TGTGCCAGCAGCTTACAAGCCGAATCCCTCCACTTT. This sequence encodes CASSLQAESLHF.

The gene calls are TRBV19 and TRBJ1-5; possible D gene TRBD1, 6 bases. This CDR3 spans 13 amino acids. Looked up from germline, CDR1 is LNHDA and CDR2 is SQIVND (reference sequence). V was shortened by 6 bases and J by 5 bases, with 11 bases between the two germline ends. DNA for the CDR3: TGTGCCAGTAGGCAGGGGCCCTATCAGCCCCAGCATTTT. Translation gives CASRQGPYQPQHF.

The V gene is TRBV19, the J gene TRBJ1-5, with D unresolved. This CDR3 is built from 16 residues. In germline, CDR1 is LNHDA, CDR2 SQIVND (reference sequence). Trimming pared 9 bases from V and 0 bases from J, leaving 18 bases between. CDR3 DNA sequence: TGTGCCAGCCGTAAGCGCGGGCAGGTTAGCAATCAGCCCCAGCATTTT. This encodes CASRKRGQVSNQPQHF.

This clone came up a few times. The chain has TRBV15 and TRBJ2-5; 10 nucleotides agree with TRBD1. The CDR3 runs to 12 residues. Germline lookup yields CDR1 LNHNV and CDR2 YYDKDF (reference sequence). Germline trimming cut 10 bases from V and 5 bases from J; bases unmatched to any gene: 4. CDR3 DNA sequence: TGTGCCATCGGGACAGGGGTGGAGACCCAGTACTTC. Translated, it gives CAIGTGVETQYF.

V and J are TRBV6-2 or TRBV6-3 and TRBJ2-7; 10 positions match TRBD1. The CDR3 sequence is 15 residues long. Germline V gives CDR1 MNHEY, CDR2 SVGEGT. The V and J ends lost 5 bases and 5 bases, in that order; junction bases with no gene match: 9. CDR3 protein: CASSTGQGRTNEQYF. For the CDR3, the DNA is TGTGCCAGCAGTACGGGACAGGGGAGGACGAACGAGCAGTACTTC.

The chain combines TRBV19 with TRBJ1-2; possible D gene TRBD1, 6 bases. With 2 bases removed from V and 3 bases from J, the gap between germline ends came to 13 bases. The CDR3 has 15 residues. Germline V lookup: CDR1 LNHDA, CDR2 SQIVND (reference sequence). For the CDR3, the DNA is TGTGCCAGTAGTATAAACAGGGATGTGGACTATGGCTACACCTTC. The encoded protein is CASSINRDVDYGYTF.

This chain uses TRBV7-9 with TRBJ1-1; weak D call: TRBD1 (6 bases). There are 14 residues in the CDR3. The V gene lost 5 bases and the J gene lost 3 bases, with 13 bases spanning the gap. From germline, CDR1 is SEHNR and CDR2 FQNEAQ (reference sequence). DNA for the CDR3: TGTGCCAGCAGCCTACAGGGCGTCGACACTGAAGCTTTCTTT. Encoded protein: CASSLQGVDTEAFF.

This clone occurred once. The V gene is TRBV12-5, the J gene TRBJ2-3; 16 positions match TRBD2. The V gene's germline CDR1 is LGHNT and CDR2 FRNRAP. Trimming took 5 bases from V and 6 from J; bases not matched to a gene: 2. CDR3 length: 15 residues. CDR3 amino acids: CASGGTSGGGDTQYF. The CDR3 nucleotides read TGTGCTAGTGGTGGGACTAGCGGGGGGGGCGATACGCAGTATTTT.

The CDR3 region is CASSRSGVLETQYF. DNA for the CDR3: TGTGCCAGCAGCCGGAGCGGGGTCCTTGAGACCCAGTACTTC. The gene calls are TRBV7-2 and TRBJ2-5, with 7 nucleotides matching TRBD2. V lost 5 bases to trimming and J lost 5 bases; unmatched junction nucleotides: 8. The CDR3 has 14 residues. Germline loops: CDR1 SGHTA, CDR2 FQGNSA. Full variable domain (remainder filled in from reference TRBV7-2 and TRBJ2-5): GAGVSQSPSNKVTEKGKDVELRCDPISGHTALYWYRQSLGQGLEFLIYFQGNSAPDKSGLPSDRFSAERTGGSVSTLTIQRTQQEDSAVYLCASSRSGVLETQYFGPGTRLLVL.

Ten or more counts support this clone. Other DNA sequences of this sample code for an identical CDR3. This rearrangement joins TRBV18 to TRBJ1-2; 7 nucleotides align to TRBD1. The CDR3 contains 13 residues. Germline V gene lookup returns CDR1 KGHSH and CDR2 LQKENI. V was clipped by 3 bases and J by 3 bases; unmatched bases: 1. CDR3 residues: CASSPGQDYGYTF. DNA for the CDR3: TGTGCCAGCTCACCCGGACAGGACTATGGCTACACCTTC. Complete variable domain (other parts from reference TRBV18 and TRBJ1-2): NAGVMQNPRHLVRRRGQEARLRCSPMKGHSHVYWYRQLPEEGLKFMVYLQKENIIDESGMPKERFSAEFPKEGPSILRIQQVVRGDSAAYFCASSPGQDYGYTFGSGTRLTVV.

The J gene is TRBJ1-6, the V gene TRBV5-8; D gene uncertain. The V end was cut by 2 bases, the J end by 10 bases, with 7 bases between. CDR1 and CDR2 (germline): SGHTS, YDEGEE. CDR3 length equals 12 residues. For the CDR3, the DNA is TGTGCCAGCAGCTTATTACTCTCACCCCTCCACTTT. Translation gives CASSLLLSPLHF.

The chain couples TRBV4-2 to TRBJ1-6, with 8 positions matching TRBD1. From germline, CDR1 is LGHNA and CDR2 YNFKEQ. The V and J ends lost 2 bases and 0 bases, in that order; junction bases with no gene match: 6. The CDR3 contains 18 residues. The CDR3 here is CASSQTGQASSYNSPLHF. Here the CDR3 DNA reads TGTGCCAGCAGCCAAACGGGACAGGCTAGCTCCTATAATTCACCCCTCCACTTT.

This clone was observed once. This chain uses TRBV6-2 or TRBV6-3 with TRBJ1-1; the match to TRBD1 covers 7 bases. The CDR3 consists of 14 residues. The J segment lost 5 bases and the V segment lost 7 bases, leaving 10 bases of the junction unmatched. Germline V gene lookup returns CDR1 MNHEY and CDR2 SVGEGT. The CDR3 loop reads CASTPQGGGTEAFF. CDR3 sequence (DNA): TGTGCCAGCACCCCCCAGGGGGGTGGGACTGAAGCTTTCTTT.

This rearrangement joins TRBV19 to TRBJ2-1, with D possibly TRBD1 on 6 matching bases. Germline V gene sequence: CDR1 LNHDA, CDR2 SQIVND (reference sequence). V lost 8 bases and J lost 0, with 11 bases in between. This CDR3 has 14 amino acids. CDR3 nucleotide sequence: TGTGCCAGTGAAACAGGGACCTCCTACAATGAGCAGTTCTTC. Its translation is CASETGTSYNEQFF.

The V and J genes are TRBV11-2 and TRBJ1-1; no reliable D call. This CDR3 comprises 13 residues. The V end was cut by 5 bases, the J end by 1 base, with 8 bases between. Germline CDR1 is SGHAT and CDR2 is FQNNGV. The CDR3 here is CASSPQKNTEAFF. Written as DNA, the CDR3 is TGTGCCAGCAGCCCCCAGAAGAACACTGAAGCTTTCTTT.

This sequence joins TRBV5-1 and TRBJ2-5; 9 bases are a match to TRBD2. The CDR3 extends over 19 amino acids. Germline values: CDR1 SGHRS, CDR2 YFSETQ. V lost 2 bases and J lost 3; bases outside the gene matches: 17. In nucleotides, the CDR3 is TGCGCCAGCAGCTTTTCCGGAGCGTTAAGCGGGGGGATCGAAGAGACCCAGTACTTC. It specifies CASSFSGALSGGIEETQYF.

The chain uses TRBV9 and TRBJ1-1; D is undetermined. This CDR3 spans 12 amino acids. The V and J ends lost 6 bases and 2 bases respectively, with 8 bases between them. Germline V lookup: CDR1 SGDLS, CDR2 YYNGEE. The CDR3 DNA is TGTGCCAGCAATCCAGGAAACACTGAAGCTTTCTTT. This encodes CASNPGNTEAFF.

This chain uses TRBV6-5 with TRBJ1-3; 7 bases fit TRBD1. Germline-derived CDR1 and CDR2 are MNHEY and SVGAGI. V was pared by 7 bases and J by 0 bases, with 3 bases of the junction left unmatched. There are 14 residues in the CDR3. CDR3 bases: TGTGCCAGCACCGGGACAGTCTCTGGAAACACCATATATTTT. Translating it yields CASTGTVSGNTIYF.

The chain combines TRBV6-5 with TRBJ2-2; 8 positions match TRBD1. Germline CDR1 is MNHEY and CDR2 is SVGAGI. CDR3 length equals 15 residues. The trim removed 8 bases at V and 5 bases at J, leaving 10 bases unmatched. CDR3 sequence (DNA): TGTGCCAGCCATGGTCCCGGGACAGGTACCGGGGAGCTGTTTTTT. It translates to CASHGPGTGTGELFF.

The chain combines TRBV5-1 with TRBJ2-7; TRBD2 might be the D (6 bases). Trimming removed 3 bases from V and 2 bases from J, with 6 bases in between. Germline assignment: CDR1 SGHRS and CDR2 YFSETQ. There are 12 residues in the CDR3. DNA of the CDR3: TGCGCCAGCAGCTCGGGAGCCTACGAGCAGTACTTC. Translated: CASSSGAYEQYF.

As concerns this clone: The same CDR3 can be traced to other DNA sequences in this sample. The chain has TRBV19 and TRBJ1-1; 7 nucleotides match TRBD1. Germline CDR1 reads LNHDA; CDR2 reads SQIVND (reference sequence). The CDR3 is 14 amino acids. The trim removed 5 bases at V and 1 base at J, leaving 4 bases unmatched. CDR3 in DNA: TGTGCCAGTAGTTTGGGACAGCCGAACACTGAAGCTTTCTTT. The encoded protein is CASSLGQPNTEAFF.

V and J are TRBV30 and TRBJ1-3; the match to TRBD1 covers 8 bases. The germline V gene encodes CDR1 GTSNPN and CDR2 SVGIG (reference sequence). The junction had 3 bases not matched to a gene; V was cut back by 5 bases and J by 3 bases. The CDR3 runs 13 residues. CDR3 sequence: CAWAGGNGNTIYF. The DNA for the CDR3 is TGTGCCTGGGCAGGGGGCAATGGAAACACCATATATTTT. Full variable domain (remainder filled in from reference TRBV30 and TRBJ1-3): SQTIHQWPATLVQPVGSPLSLECTVEGTSNPNLYWYRQAAGRGLQLLFYSVGIGQISSEVPQNLSASRPQDRQFILSSKKLLLSDSGFYLCAWAGGNGNTIYFGEGSWLTVV.